These 25 T cell receptor beta chains share one sample of origin, sequenced in a study of T cell clonotyping in hematopoietic cell transplantation. The table came from immunoSEQ multiplex PCR; TCRdb's copy has only in-frame clones and leaves some out. The sample has tens of thousands of clones, 85% to 90% seen once. Time point in this sample: recipient sample about 28 days before transplant, after cytoreduction. The sequencing used peripheral blood mononuclear cells, collected before stem cell transplant. The receptors derive from a man aged 55 to 70 with biphenotypic leukemia. Some clones in this sample may be carry-over from other donors' samples.

This clone has a handful of counts. The V and J genes are TRBV7-2 and TRBJ2-7; 9 bases fit TRBD1. The CDR3 length is 14 residues. V trimming: 1 base; J trimming: 7 bases; junction bases outside the gene matches: 5. Germline-derived CDR1 and CDR2 are SGHTA and FQGNSA. The CDR3 reads CASSLGTGAWEQYF. The DNA for the CDR3 is TGTGCCAGCAGCTTAGGGACAGGGGCTTGGGAGCAGTACTTC.

This clone was seen a few times. The chain is built from TRBV30 and TRBJ2-3; TRBD2 matches at 11 bases. There are 15 residues in the CDR3. The J segment lost 5 bases and the V segment lost 6 bases, leaving 10 bases of the junction unmatched. From germline, CDR1 is GTSNPN and CDR2 SVGIG (reference sequence). CDR3 bases: TGTGCCTGCATCCCGACTAGCGGGAAGGGAGATACGCAGTATTTT. This codes for CACIPTSGKGDTQYF.

The chain uses TRBV9 and TRBJ2-1; tentatively, D is TRBD1 (5 bases). V was cut by 0 bases and J by 9 bases, with 10 bases left in between. Germline CDR1 is SGDLS and CDR2 is YYNGEE. CDR3 length: 13 amino acids. CDR3 amino acids: CASSVAGSAEQFF. The CDR3 nucleotides are TGTGCCAGCAGCGTAGCAGGGTCGGCTGAGCAGTTCTTC. Looking up the rest from reference TRBV9 and TRBJ2-1 gives the full variable domain: DSGVTQTPKHLITATGQRVTLRCSPRSGDLSVYWYQQSLDQGLQFLIQYYNGEERAKGNILERFSAQQFPDLHSELNLSSLELGDSALYFCASSVAGSAEQFFGPGTRLTVL.

CDR3 sequence: CASSLRGIEAFF. CDR3 DNA sequence: TGTGCCAGCAGTTTGAGAGGCATAGAAGCTTTCTTT. This chain links TRBV28 with TRBJ1-1; D unresolved. The CDR3 contains 12 residues. V dropped 3 bases and J dropped 8 bases, with 10 bases sitting between them. The germline CDR1 and CDR2 sequences are MDHEN and SYDVKM.

CDR3 nucleotides: TGTGCCAGCAGCTTAGGACAGGGAGAAGGACAGCCCCAGCATTTT. Its translation: CASSLGQGEGQPQHF. V usage is TRBV7-2 and J usage is TRBJ1-5; 7 bases align to TRBD1. Germline values: CDR1 SGHTA, CDR2 FQGNSA. V lost 1 base, J lost 7 bases, and 7 bases stayed unmatched. The CDR3 is 15 residues long. Full variable domain (remainder filled in from reference TRBV7-2 and TRBJ1-5): GAGVSQSPSNKVTEKGKDVELRCDPISGHTALYWYRQSLGQGLEFLIYFQGNSAPDKSGLPSDRFSAERTGGSVSTLTIQRTQQEDSAVYLCASSLGQGEGQPQHFGDGTRLSIL.

The V call is TRBV6-5, the J call TRBJ1-2; D is perhaps TRBD1 (6 bases). The germline V gene has CDR1 MNHEY and CDR2 SVGAGI. The CDR3 loop spans 14 amino acids. The germline V and J ends were trimmed by 5 bases and 4 bases, with 14 bases remaining between them. CDR3: CASSTDDRRYGYTF. In DNA form, the CDR3 reads TGTGCCAGCAGTACTGATGACAGGCGCTATGGCTACACCTTC.

The chain combines TRBV4-1 with TRBJ1-1; D is ambiguous. This CDR3 comprises 17 residues. The ends were cut back, 1 base at V and 1 base at J, with 16 bases in the middle. Germline V lookup: CDR1 MGHRA, CDR2 YSYEKL. The CDR3 protein is CASSQGIETPKNTEAFF. The CDR3 DNA follows: TGCGCCAGCAGCCAAGGAATCGAGACACCCAAGAACACTGAAGCTTTCTTT.

This chain uses TRBV27 with TRBJ2-2, with D possibly called TRBD1 or TRBD2 (6 bases each). This CDR3 has 13 residues. Trimming left V 2 bases short and J 8 bases short, with 9 bases between. Germline V gene sequence: CDR1 MNHEY, CDR2 SMNVEV (reference sequence). The CDR3 DNA sequence: TGTGCCAGCAGTTTAGGGGGGCTGGGGGAGCTGTTTTTT. This encodes CASSLGGLGELFF.

In nucleotides, the CDR3 is TGTGCCAGCAGTTCGGACAGTGGTCAGCCCCAGCATTTT. Residues: CASSSDSGQPQHF. The chain carries TRBV2 and TRBJ1-5; D perhaps matches TRBD1 (6 bases). The germline V and J ends were trimmed by 5 bases and 6 bases, with 11 bases remaining between them. Germline values: CDR1 SNHLY, CDR2 FYNNEI. CDR3 size: 13 residues.

This chain uses TRBV6-4 with TRBJ1-5, with D possibly being TRBD1 (6 bases). This CDR3 comprises 15 residues. From germline, CDR1 is MRHNA and CDR2 SNTAGT. The V end was cut by 6 bases, the J end by 1 base, with 13 bases between. The CDR3 sequence is CASSEQGGSNQPQHF. The CDR3 region has the DNA TGTGCCAGCAGCGAACAGGGTGGCAGCAATCAGCCCCAGCATTTT.

CDR3 coding DNA: TGCGCCAGCAAAAGACAGGGGAACACTGAAGCTTTCTTT. This gives the protein CASKRQGNTEAFF. V gene TRBV4-3 combines with J gene TRBJ1-1; 7 bases are a match to TRBD1. The V gene end was trimmed by 7 bases and the J gene end by 1 base; junction bases not matched to a gene: 3. Germline CDR1 LGHNA, CDR2 YSLEER. This CDR3 comprises 13 residues.

V usage is TRBV4-3 and J usage is TRBJ1-4; D might be TRBD1 (6 bases). V lost 0 bases and J lost 7, with 15 bases in between. This CDR3 is 16 amino acids long. CDR1 and CDR2 (germline): LGHNA, YSLEER. The chain's CDR3 is CASSQEVTGWREKLFF. CDR3 nucleotides: TGCGCCAGCAGCCAAGAAGTTACAGGGTGGCGTGAAAAACTGTTTTTT.

The chain recombines TRBV5-4 with TRBJ2-1; D assignment may be TRBD1 or TRBD2 (5 bases each). The V end lost 4 bases, the J end lost 2 bases, and 16 bases lay between the germline ends. Germline V gene data show CDR1 as SGHNT and CDR2 as YYREEE (reference sequence). This CDR3 region has 16 residues. CDR3 loop: CASSRDSGGTYNEQFF. The CDR3 DNA follows: TGTGCCAGCAGCAGAGACAGTGGGGGTACCTACAATGAGCAGTTCTTC.

The V and J genes are TRBV15 and TRBJ1-1; weak D call: TRBD1 (5 bases). CDR3 size: 14 residues. In germline, CDR1 is LNHNV, CDR2 YYDKDF (reference sequence). With 5 bases removed from V and 3 bases from J, the gap between germline ends came to 13 bases. The CDR3 loop reads CATSERRADTEAFF. The CDR3 DNA sequence: TGTGCCACCAGCGAACGCAGGGCTGACACTGAAGCTTTCTTT.

The chain employs TRBV7-2 and TRBJ2-7; 7 nucleotides agree with TRBD2. The trim removed 0 bases at V and 5 bases at J, leaving 4 bases unmatched. Germline V gene lookup returns CDR1 SGHTA and CDR2 FQGNSA. The CDR3 is 14 residues long. CDR3 DNA sequence: TGTGCCAGCAGCTTAGCGGGAGGGCCTAACGAGCAGTACTTC. Translated, it gives CASSLAGGPNEQYF. The variable domain in full, completed from reference TRBV7-2 and TRBJ2-7, reads GAGVSQSPSNKVTEKGKDVELRCDPISGHTALYWYRQSLGQGLEFLIYFQGNSAPDKSGLPSDRFSAERTGGSVSTLTIQRTQQEDSAVYLCASSLAGGPNEQYFGPGTRLTVT.

The chain is built from TRBV28 and TRBJ2-7; 9 bases agree with TRBD2. Germline V lookup: CDR1 MDHEN, CDR2 SYDVKM. V lost 3 bases and J lost 6; bases outside the gene matches: 9. This CDR3 is 15 amino acids long. CDR3 coding DNA: TGTGCCAGCAGTTTCTTCGGGACTAGCCCTTCCGAGCAGTACTTC. Residues: CASSFFGTSPSEQYF.

The rearrangement links TRBV5-1 to TRBJ2-5; 7 nucleotides line up with TRBD1. CDR3 length equals 15 residues. J lost 2 bases, V lost 4 bases, and 8 bases had no gene match. CDR1 and CDR2 (germline): SGHRS, YFSETQ. Written as DNA, the CDR3 is TGCGCCAGCAGCGTGACAGGGATGGGGCAAGAGACCCAGTACTTC. Translating gives CASSVTGMGQETQYF.

Points on this clone: One end of the junction fails to match germline, which may point to a read error. The genes are TRBV7-7 and TRBJ2-2; D gene ambiguous. The germline V gene has CDR1 SSHAT and CDR2 FNYEAQ (reference sequence). The CDR3 runs 15 residues. The CDR3 reads CASSPRWANTGELFF. The CDR3 nucleotides read TGTGCTAGCAGCCCCAGGTGGGCTAACACCGGGGAGCTGTTTTTT.

J is TRBJ1-1 and V is TRBV6-6, with no clear D. The ends were cut back, 1 base at V and 4 bases at J, with 13 bases in the middle. CDR3 length: 15 amino acids. Germline values: CDR1 MNHNY, CDR2 SVGAGI (reference sequence). CDR3 bases: TGTGCCAGCAGTTACTTCGTCGAACCGAGCACTGAAGCTTTCTTT. This encodes CASSYFVEPSTEAFF.

V usage is TRBV6-1 and J usage is TRBJ2-3, with 8 bases aligning to TRBD1. After removal of 3 bases from V and 4 bases from J, the junction contained 3 bases not matched to a gene. The CDR3 extends over 14 amino acids. CDR1 is MNHNS and CDR2 is SASEGT in the germline V gene. The CDR3 reads CASSDDRGADTQYF. CDR3 nucleotides: TGTGCCAGCAGTGATGACAGGGGCGCAGATACGCAGTATTTT.

V and J are TRBV7-8 and TRBJ1-1; possibly TRBD1 for D (5 bases). This CDR3 spans 14 amino acids. Trimming shortened V by 0 bases and J by 6 bases, and 11 bases separated the two germline ends. Germline CDR1 reads SGHVS; CDR2 reads FQNEAQ. The CDR3 spells CASSLAGGSPEAFF. The DNA of the CDR3 is TGTGCCAGCAGCTTAGCGGGGGGGAGCCCTGAAGCTTTCTTT.

The chain carries TRBV2 and TRBJ1-4; D gene unclear. Per germline, CDR1 SNHLY and CDR2 FYNNEI. V lost 2 bases and J lost 7, with 11 bases in between. This CDR3 spans 14 amino acids. The chain's CDR3 is CASSEWSYGEKLFF. The CDR3, as DNA: TGTGCCAGCAGTGAATGGTCGTATGGTGAAAAACTGTTTTTT.

This chain joins TRBV29-1 and TRBJ2-7; D may be TRBD2 (6 bases). The CDR3 contains 12 residues. The V end was cut by 1 base, the J end by 7 bases, with 11 bases between. The germline V gene has CDR1 SQVTM and CDR2 ANQGSEA. CDR3 protein: CSVEGIAGEQYF. The CDR3 nucleotides read TGCAGCGTTGAAGGAATTGCGGGAGAGCAGTACTTC.

J is TRBJ2-7 and V is TRBV2; D gene unclear. The length of the CDR3 is 15 residues. V lost 6 bases, J lost 0 bases, and 15 bases lay in between. The germline CDR1 and CDR2 sequences are SNHLY and FYNNEI. The CDR3 bases are TGTGCCAGCAGGAGGCTGTTGTCTACCTCCTACGAGCAGTACTTC. Amino acid sequence: CASRRLLSTSYEQYF.

The chain's CDR3 is CASSFSSLNTEAFF. CDR3 nucleotides: TGTGCCAGCAGCTTCAGCTCTCTGAACACTGAAGCTTTCTTT. The rearrangement joins TRBV7-2 to TRBJ1-1; D not certain. V lost 3 bases, J lost 0 bases, and 8 bases lay in between. CDR3 length: 14 amino acids. CDR1 SGHTA and CDR2 FQGNSA come from the germline V gene.